Listed below are T cell receptor beta chains from one sample, sequenced in a study of blood T cell repertoires in COVID-19. Data came from immunoSEQ multiplex PCR; TCRdb stores just in-frame clones and leaves some out. This table holds over 50,000 clones, about 81% found once. The sequenced sample consisted of peripheral blood. These receptors came from a man older than 75 with acute or convalescent COVID-19. Both conserved end residues are part of each CDR3.

j_call v_call cdr3_aa
TRBJ2-2 TRBV18 CASSRQGPAGELFF
TRBJ1-3 TRBV7-8 CASSYNSGNTIYF
TRBJ2-5 TRBV7-3 CASSVTGTSQETQYF
TRBJ1-3 TRBV5-4 CASSSDSAGNTIYF
TRBJ2-2 TRBV6-6 CASRESSSGELFF
TRBJ1-6 TRBV19 CASRTGTYNSPLHF
TRBJ2-1 TRBV24-1 CATSDHRDEQFF
TRBJ1-5 TRBV20-1 CSASSGGGQPQHF
TRBJ2-7 TRBV2 CASRRGQGGEQYF
TRBJ2-5 TRBV27 CASSRQGGGETQYF
TRBJ2-3 TRBV7-2 CASSFLSGGTGDTQYF
TRBJ2-1 TRBV19 CASSKGLAGAPYNEQFF
TRBJ2-1 TRBV25-1 CASSAYNEQFF
TRBJ1-1 TRBV5-1 CASSLDSYTEAFF
TRBJ2-7 TRBV29-1 CSVAGLSEQYF
TRBJ1-1 TRBV6-1 CASNRGPDTEAFF
TRBJ2-1 TRBV20-1 CSASSLGTGTYNEQFF
TRBJ1-5 TRBV28 CAGQTGIYSNQPQHF
TRBJ1-2 TRBV30 CAWSGPGTGGGYTF
TRBJ1-6 TRBV7-9 CASSPNSRDSPLHF
TRBJ2-7 TRBV9 CASSRGLAGSYEQYF
TRBJ2-1 TRBV11-3 CASSLGAGDSNEQFF
TRBJ2-2 TRBV5-1 CASSLNGPGELFF
TRBJ2-1 TRBV24-1 CATSDHTGWRGAYNEQFF
TRBJ2-7 TRBV18 CASSLGQGASEQYF
TRBJ2-5 TRBV9 CASSSTGVGTQYF
TRBJ2-2 TRBV11-3 CASRGQGSTGELFF
TRBJ1-4 TRBV18 CASSPPTGSYEKLFF
TRBJ1-5 TRBV30 CAWSVGRRQPQHF
TRBJ2-7 TRBV3-1/TRBV3-2 CASSQGIRQVPYEQYF
TRBJ1-6 TRBV5-4 CASSFGQGNSPLHF
TRBJ2-6 TRBV11-2 CASSTGANVLTF
TRBJ2-5 TRBV4-2 CASSQVSPAGSKETQYF
TRBJ2-3 TRBV19 CASQDPTATDTQYF
TRBJ2-2 TRBV7-2 CAGSGSTGGELFF
TRBJ2-7 TRBV19 CASSQSYEQYF
TRBJ1-6 TRBV21-1 CASLPRRAGSYNSPLHF
TRBJ2-7 TRBV7-9 CASSLGRVPYEQYF
TRBJ2-3 TRBV7-9 CASSASTGADTQYF
TRBJ1-2 TRBV6-5 CASSTSRRYRGYTF
TRBJ2-5 TRBV5-1 CASSLTGGALVETQYF